The entry below gives a single T cell receptor beta chain sequence along with its context. Its antigen remains unidentified. UMIs that included a 6-nucleotide sample barcode were added by template switching, which took place during cDNA synthesis. TCRdb reprocessed the 5' RACE reads and stores each CDR3 protein as one record, lacking DNA. The sample data list around 400,000 distinct CDR3 sequences. The sample comes from a study of monozygotic twins with inflammatory bowel disease. Whole-study results and caveats: IBD patients, compared with healthy twins, shared fewer clonotypes with others (especially with disease activity).

Germline lookup yields CDR1 DFQATT and CDR2 SNEGSKA (reference sequence). The CDR3 extends over 16 amino acids. Sequencing was carried out using blood. The sequence came from a human donor with ulcerative colitis or Crohn's disease, or a healthy co-twin of an affected twin (not recorded which). The rearrangement uses TRBV20-1 and TRBJ2-2; there is no DNA to check the TCRdb D call of TRBD1. CDR3 loop: CSARHPGTANTGELFF.